Each of the 3 T cell receptor beta chains below was sequenced from the same sample in a study of blood T cell repertoires in COVID-19 (dated by TCRdb to about 2020). Library preparation employed the immunoSEQ multiplex PCR assay. This immuneACCESS table, as held by TCRdb, lists in-frame sequences with V and J called but not all clones. Of the missing ones, under half trace to an unresolved V gene in checked studies; the others have no known cause. The sample table shows 65,000 to 90,000 clones, and about 86% are seen once. Of the sample, 5.5% to 7% is held by the ten largest clones. The sequencing sample was made of peripheral blood. The receptors stem from a man older than 75 with COVID-19, enrolled during active disease.

The J gene is TRBJ1-2, the V gene TRBV29-1; perhaps TRBD1 as D (6 bases). V was clipped by 6 bases and J by 3 bases, with 14 bases between them. CDR1 is SQVTM, CDR2 ANQGSEA, per germline. The CDR3 is 13 residues long. The DNA of the CDR3 is TGCAGCGTGACAGGCGTTCCCTACTATGGCTACACCTTC. This translates into CSVTGVPYYGYTF.

This clone is a singleton in its sample. The V gene is TRBV11-3, the J gene TRBJ2-1; 10 positions match TRBD2. The V gene end was trimmed by 5 bases and the J gene end by 0 bases; junction bases not matched to a gene: 4. The germline V gene has CDR1 SGHNT and CDR2 YENEEA. The CDR3 sequence is 16 residues long. The CDR3, as DNA: TGTGCCAGCAGCCCTAGCGGGGGCTTCTCCTACAATGAGCAGTTCTTC. Translating it yields CASSPSGGFSYNEQFF.

This clone occurred once. CDR3 in DNA: TGTGCCAGCAGCCAAGAACTCAGCGGCACAGATACGCAGTATTTT. Translating gives CASSQELSGTDTQYF. The rearrangement joins TRBV4-2 to TRBJ2-3; D uncertain. The CDR3 consists of 15 residues. The V gene's germline CDR1 is LGHNA and CDR2 YNFKEQ. Trimming took 0 bases from V and 1 from J, leaving 8 bases between them.